The T cell receptor beta chain under discussion was sequenced for a study of post-analysis software for immune sequencing data. About this clonotype itself: Its matching antigen is unknown.

The CDR3 is made up of 13 amino acids. Study conclusions and caveats: Those with multiple sclerosis, the patient group, showed significantly lower normalized Chao1 diversity than controls. Batch-matched samples strongly co-clustered by F measure. In patients, TRBV5-6, TRBV5-1 and TRBV20-1 belonged to five TRBV segments found more frequently than in controls.

TCR beta cDNA libraries included unique molecular identifiers. Researchers reported around 510,000 cDNA molecules coming from roughly 0.93 to 9.6 million T cells. MiXCR was run by TCRdb on the PCR reads, yielding one entry per CDR3 protein. The table lists hundreds of thousands of distinct CDR3 sequences, 55% to 70% of them singletons. The clonotype comes from a girl aged 2-10 years with multiple sclerosis. Sequencing used blood. The chain recombines TRBV12-3 or TRBV12-4 with TRBJ2-4; the D gene is possibly TRBD1 (5 bases). The assigned J gene may be wrong: the sequence end matches TRBJ2-7 better. The CDR3 bases are TGTGCCAGCAGTTTTCAGGGTTTCTACGAGCAGTACTTC. Translated: CASSFQGFYEQYF.